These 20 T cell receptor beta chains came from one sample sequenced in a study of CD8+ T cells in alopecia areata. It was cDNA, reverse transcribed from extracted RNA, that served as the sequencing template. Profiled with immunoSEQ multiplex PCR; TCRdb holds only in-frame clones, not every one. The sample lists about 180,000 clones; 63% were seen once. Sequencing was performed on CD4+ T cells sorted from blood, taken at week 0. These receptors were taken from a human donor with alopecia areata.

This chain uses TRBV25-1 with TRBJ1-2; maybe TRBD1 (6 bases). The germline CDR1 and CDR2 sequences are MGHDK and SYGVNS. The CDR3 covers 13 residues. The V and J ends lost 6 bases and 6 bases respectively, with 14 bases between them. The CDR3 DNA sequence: TGTGCCAGCAGAGGACAGAATCGCGATGGCTACACCTTC. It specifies CASRGQNRDGYTF.

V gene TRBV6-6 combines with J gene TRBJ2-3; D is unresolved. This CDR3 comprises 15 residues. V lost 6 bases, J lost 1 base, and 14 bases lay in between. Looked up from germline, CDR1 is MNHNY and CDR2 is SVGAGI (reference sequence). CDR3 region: CASRMSVGGTDTQYF. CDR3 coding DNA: TGTGCCAGCAGGATGTCGGTCGGTGGCACAGATACGCAGTATTTT.

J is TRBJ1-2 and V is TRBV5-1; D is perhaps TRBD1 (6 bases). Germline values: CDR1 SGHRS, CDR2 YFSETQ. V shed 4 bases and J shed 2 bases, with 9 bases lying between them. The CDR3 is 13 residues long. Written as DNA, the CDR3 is TGCGCCAGCAGCGTCGACAGGAACTATGGCTACACCTTC. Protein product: CASSVDRNYGYTF.

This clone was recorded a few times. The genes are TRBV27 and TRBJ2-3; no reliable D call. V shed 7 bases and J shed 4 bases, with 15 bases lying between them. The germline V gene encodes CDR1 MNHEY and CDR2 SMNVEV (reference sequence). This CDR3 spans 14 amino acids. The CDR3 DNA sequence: TGTGCCAGCACCTGGGCTGCTTCGGCAGATACGCAGTATTTT. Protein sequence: CASTWAASADTQYF.

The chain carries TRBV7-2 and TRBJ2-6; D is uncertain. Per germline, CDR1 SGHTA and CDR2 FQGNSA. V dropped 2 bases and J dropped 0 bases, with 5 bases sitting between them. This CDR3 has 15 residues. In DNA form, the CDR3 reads TGTGCCAGCAGCTTAAGTTTCTCTGGGGCCAACGTCCTGACTTTC. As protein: CASSLSFSGANVLTF.

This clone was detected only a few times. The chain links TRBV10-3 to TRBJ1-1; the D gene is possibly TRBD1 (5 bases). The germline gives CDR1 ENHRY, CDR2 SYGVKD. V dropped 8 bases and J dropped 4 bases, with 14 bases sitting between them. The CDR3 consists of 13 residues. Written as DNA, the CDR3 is TGTGCCATCTCGGAGGGGACGGGCACTGAAGCTTTCTTT. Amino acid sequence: CAISEGTGTEAFF.

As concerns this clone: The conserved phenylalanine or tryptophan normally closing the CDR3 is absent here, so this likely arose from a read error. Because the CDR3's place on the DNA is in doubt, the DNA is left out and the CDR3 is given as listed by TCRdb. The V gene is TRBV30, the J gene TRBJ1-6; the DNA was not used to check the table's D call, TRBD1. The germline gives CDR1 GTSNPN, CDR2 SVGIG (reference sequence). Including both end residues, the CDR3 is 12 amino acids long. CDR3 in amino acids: CAWSSQGIGVIY.

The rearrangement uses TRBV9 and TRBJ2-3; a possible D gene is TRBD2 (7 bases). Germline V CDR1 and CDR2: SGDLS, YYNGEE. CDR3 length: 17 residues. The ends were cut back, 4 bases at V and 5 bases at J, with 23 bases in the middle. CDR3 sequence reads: CASSPTLGGGAVDTQYF. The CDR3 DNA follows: TGTGCCAGCAGCCCAACCCTGGGTGGGGGGGCCGTAGATACGCAGTATTTT.

CDR3 bases: TGTGCCAGCTCACACGAATCGGGCGGGGAGCTGTTTTTT. It encodes CASSHESGGELFF. The chain carries TRBV18 and TRBJ2-2; D remains ambiguous. The germline V and J ends were trimmed by 4 bases and 7 bases, with 10 bases remaining between them. This CDR3 is built from 13 residues. Germline V gene sequence: CDR1 KGHSH, CDR2 LQKENI.

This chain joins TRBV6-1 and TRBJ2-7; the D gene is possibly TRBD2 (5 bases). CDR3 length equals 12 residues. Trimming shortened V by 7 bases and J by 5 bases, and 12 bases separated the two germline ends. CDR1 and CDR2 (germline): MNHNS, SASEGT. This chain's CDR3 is CASTEGRNEQYF. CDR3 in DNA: TGTGCCAGCACCGAGGGCAGGAACGAGCAGTACTTC.

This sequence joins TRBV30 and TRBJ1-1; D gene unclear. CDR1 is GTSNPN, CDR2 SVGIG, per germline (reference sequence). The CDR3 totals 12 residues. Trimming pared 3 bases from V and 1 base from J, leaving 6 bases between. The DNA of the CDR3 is TGTGCCTGGAGCCAGCAGAACACTGAAGCTTTCTTT. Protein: CAWSQQNTEAFF.

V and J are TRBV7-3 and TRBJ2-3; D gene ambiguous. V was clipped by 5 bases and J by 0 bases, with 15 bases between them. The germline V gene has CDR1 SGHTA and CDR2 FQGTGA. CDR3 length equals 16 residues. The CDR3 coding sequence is TGTGCCAGCAGCGCCTACTCGCGAGGTAGCACAGATACGCAGTATTTT. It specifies CASSAYSRGSTDTQYF.

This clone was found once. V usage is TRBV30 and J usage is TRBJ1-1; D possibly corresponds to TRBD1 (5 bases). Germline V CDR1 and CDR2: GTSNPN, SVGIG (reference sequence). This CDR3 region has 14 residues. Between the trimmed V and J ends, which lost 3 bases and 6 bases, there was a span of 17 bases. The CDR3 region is CAWSLTASSSEAFF. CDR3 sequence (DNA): TGTGCCTGGAGCTTGACAGCTAGTAGCTCTGAAGCTTTCTTT.

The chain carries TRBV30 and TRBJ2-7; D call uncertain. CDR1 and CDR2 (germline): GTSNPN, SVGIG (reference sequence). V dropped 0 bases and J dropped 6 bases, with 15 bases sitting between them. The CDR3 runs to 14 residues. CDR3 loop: CAWSVDGRLVEQYF. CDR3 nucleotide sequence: TGTGCCTGGAGTGTAGACGGCCGCCTGGTCGAGCAGTACTTC.

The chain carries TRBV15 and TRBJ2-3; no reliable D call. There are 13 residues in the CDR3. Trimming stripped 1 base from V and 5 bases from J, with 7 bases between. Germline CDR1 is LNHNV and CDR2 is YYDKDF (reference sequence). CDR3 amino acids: CATSRGYGDTQYF. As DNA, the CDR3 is TGTGCCACCAGCAGAGGTTACGGAGATACGCAGTATTTT.

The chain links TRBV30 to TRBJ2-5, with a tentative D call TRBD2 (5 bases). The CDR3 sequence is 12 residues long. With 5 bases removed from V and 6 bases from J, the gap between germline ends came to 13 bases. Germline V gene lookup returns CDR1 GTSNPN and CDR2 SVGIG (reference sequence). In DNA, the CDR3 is TGTGCCTGGGCCGGGATTCTTAAGACCCAGTACTTC. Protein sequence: CAWAGILKTQYF.

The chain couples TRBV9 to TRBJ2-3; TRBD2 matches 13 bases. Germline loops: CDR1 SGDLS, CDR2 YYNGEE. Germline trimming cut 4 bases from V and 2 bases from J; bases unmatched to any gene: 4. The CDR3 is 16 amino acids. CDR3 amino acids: CASSRGLAGATDTQYF. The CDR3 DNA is TGTGCCAGCAGCCGCGGACTAGCGGGGGCCACAGATACGCAGTATTTT.

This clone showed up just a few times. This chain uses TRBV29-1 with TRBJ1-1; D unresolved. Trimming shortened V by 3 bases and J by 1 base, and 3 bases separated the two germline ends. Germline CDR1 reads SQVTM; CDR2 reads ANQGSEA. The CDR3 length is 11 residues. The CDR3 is CSVDENTEAFF. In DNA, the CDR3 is TGCAGCGTTGATGAGAACACTGAAGCTTTCTTT.

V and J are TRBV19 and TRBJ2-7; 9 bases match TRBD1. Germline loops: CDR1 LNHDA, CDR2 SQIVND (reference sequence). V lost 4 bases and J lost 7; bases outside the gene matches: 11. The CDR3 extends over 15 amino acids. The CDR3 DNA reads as TGTGCCAGTAGTAGGGGGACAGGGACCTTAGAGGAGCAGTACTTC. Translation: CASSRGTGTLEEQYF.

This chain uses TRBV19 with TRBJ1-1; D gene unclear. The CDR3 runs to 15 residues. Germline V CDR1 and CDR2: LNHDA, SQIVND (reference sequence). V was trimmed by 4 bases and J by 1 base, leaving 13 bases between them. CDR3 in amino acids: CASSKKKFPNTEAFF. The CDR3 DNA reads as TGTGCCAGTAGTAAAAAGAAGTTCCCGAACACTGAAGCTTTCTTT.